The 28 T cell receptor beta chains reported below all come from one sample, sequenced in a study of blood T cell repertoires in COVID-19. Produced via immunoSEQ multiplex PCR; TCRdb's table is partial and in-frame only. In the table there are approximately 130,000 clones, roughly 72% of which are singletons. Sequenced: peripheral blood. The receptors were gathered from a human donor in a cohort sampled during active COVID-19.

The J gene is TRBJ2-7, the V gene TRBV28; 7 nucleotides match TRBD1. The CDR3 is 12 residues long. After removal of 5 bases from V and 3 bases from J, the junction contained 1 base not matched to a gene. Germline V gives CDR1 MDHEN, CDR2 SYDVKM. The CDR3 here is CASSRDSYEQYF. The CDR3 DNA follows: TGTGCCAGCAGTAGGGACAGCTACGAGCAGTACTTC.

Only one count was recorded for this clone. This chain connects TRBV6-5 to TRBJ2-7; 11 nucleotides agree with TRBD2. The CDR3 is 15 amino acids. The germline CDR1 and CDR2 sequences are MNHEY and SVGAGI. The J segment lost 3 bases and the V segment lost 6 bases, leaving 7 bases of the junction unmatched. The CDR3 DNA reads TGTGCCAGCAGGTCGCCTAGCGGGGGGTTCTACGAGCAGTACTTC. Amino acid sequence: CASRSPSGGFYEQYF.

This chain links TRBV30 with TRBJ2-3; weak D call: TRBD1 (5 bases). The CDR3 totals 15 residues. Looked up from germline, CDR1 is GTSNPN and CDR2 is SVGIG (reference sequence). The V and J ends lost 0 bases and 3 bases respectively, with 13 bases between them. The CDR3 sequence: CAWSVDSGITDTQYF. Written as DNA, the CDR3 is TGTGCCTGGAGTGTAGACTCAGGGATTACAGATACGCAGTATTTT.

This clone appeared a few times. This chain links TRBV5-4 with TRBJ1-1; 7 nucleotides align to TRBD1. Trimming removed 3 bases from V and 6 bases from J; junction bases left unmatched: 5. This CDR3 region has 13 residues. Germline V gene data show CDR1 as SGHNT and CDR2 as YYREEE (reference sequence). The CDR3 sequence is CASSSFDRAEAFF. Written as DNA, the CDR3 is TGTGCCAGCAGCTCGTTCGACAGGGCTGAAGCTTTCTTT.

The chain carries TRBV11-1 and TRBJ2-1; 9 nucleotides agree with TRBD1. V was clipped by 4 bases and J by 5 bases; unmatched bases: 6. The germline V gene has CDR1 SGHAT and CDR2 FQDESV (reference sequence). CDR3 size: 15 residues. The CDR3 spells CASSSGTGTDNEQFF. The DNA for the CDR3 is TGTGCCAGCAGCTCGGGGACAGGGACAGACAATGAGCAGTTCTTC.

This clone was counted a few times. The CDR3 reads CASSSFTENTEAFF. CDR3 in DNA: TGCGCCAGCAGCTCCTTCACAGAGAACACTGAAGCTTTCTTT. The chain links TRBV5-1 to TRBJ1-1; D unclear. Deletions cut 3 bases from V and 1 base from J, with 10 bases between. The germline gives CDR1 SGHRS, CDR2 YFSETQ. CDR3 size: 14 residues. Together with reference TRBV5-1 and TRBJ1-1, the CDR3 gives the full variable domain: KAGVTQTPRYLIKTRGQQVTLSCSPISGHRSVSWYQQTPGQGLQFLFEYFSETQRNKGNFPGRFSGRQFSNSRSEMNVSTLELGDSALYLCASSSFTENTEAFFGQGTRLTVV.

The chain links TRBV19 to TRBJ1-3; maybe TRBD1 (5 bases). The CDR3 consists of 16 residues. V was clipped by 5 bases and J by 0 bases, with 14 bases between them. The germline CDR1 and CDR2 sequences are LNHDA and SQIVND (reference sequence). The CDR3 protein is CASSRGLTSSGNTIYF. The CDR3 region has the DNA TGTGCCAGTAGTCGGGGACTAACGTCCTCTGGAAACACCATATATTTT.

This CDR3 reads CASSESADSYNEQFF. As DNA, the CDR3 is TGCGCCAGCAGTGAGTCGGCGGACTCCTACAATGAGCAGTTCTTC. This chain joins TRBV10-1 and TRBJ2-1; D ambiguous. The ends were cut back, 0 bases at V and 0 bases at J, with 6 bases in the middle. The CDR3 contains 15 residues. Germline V gene lookup returns CDR1 WNHNN and CDR2 SYGVQD (reference sequence).

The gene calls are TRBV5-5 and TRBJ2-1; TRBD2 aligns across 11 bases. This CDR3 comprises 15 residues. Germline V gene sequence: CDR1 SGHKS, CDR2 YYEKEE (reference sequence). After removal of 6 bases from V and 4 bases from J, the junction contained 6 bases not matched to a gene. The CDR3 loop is CASNPASGGYNEQFF. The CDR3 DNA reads TGTGCCAGCAACCCGGCTAGCGGGGGGTACAATGAGCAGTTCTTC.

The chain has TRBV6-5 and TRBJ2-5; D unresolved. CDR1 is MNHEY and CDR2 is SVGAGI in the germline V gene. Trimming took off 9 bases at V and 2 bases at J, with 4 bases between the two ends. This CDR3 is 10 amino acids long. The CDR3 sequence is CASRQETQYF. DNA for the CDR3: TGTGCCAGTCGTCAAGAGACCCAGTACTTC.

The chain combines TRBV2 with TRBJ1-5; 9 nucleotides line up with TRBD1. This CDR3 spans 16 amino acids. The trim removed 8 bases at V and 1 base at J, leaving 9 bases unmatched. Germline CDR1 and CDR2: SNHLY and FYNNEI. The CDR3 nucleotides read TGTGCCAGCTCAAGGGGACAGGGTGGAAGCAATCAGCCCCAGCATTTT. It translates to CASSRGQGGSNQPQHF.

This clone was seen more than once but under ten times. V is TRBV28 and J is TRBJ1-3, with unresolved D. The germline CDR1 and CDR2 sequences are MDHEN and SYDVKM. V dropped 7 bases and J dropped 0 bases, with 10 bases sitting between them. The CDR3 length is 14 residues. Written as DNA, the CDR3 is TGTGCCAGCACCCCTTCAGGCTCTGGAAACACCATATATTTT. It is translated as CASTPSGSGNTIYF.

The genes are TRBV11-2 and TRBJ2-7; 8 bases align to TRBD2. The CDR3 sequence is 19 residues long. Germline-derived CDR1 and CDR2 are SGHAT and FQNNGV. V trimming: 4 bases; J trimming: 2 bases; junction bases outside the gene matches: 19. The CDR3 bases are TGTGCCAGCAGCTCCCCAACCCCAGTAGTGTCGGGGGGGGCCTACGAGCAGTACTTC. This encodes CASSSPTPVVSGGAYEQYF.

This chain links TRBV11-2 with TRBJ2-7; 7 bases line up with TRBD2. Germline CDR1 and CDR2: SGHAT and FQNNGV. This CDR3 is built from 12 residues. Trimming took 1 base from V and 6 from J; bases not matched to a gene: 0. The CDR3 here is CASSLGGGEQYF. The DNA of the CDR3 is TGTGCCAGCAGCTTAGGCGGGGGCGAGCAGTACTTC.

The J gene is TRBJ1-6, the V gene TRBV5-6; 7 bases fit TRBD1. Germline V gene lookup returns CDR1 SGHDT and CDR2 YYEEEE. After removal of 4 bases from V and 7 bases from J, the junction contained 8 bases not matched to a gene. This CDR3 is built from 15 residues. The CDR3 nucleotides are TGTGCCAGCAGCCCGGACACAGGGGCCAATTCACCCCTCCACTTT. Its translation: CASSPDTGANSPLHF.

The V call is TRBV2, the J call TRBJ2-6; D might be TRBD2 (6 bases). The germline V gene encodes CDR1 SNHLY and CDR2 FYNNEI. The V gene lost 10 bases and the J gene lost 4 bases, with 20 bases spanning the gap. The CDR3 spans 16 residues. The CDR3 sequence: CATRRQGLGGANVLTF. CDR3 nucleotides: TGTGCCACCCGCCGGCAGGGACTGGGCGGGGCCAACGTCCTGACTTTC.

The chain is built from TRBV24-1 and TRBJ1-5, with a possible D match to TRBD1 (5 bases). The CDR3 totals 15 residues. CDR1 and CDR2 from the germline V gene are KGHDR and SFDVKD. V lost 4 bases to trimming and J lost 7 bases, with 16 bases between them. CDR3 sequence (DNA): TGTGCCACCAGTGAATCTGGGCAGGGAAGGCAGCCCCAGCATTTT. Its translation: CATSESGQGRQPQHF.

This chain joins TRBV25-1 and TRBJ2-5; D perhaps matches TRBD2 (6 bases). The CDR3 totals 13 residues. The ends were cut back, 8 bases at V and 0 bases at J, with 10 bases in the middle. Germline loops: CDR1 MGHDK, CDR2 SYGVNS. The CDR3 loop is CASGGINQETQYF. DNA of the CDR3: TGTGCCAGCGGGGGGATAAACCAAGAGACCCAGTACTTC.

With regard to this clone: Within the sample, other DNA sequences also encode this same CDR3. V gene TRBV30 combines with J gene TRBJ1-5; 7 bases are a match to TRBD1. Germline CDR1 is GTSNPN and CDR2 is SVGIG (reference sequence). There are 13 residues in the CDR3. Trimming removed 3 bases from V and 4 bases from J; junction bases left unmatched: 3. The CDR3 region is CAWSEQGNQPQHF. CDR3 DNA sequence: TGTGCCTGGAGCGAACAGGGGAATCAGCCCCAGCATTTT.

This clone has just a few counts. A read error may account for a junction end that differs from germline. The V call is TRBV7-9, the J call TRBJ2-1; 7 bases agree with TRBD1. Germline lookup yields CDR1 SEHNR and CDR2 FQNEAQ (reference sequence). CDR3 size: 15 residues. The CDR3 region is CASTLGTATYNEQFF. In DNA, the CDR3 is TGTGCCAGCACCTTAGGGACAGCCACCTACAATGAGCAGTTCTTC.

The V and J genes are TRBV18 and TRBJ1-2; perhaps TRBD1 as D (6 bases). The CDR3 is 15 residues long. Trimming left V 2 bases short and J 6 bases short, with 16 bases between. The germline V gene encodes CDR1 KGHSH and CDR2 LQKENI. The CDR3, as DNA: TGTGCCAGCTCACCAGGTCCCGCACAGGGTGATGGCTACACCTTC. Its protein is CASSPGPAQGDGYTF.

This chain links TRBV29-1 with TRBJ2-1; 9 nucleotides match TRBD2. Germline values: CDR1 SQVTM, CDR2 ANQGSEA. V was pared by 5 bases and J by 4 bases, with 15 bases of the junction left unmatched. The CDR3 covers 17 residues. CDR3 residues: CSVPPNLAGAYYNEQFF. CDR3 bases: TGCAGCGTTCCCCCTAATTTAGCGGGGGCCTATTACAATGAGCAGTTCTTC.

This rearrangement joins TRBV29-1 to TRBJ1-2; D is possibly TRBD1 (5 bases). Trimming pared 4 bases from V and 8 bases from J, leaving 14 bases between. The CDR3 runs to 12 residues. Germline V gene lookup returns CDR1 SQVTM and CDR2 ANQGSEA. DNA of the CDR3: TGCAGCGTTGCACAGGTCGTCGGCGGCTACACCTTC. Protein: CSVAQVVGGYTF.

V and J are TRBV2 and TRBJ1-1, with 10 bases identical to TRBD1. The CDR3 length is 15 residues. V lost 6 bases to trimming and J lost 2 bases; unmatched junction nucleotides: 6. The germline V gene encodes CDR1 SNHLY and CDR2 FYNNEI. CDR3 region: CASRDRGFLNTEAFF. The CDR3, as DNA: TGTGCCAGCAGGGACAGGGGGTTCCTTAACACTGAAGCTTTCTTT.

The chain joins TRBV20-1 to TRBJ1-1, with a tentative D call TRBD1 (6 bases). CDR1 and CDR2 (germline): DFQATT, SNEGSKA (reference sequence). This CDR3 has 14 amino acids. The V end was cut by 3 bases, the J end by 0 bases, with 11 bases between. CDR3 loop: CSASRTVMNTEAFF. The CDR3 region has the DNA TGCAGTGCTAGTAGGACAGTGATGAACACTGAAGCTTTCTTT.

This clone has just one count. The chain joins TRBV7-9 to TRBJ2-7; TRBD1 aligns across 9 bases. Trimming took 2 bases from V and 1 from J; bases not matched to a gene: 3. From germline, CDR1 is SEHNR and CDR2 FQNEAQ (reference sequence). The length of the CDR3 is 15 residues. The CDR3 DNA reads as TGTGCCAGCAGCTTATGGGACAGGGTTTCCTACGAGCAGTACTTC. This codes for CASSLWDRVSYEQYF.

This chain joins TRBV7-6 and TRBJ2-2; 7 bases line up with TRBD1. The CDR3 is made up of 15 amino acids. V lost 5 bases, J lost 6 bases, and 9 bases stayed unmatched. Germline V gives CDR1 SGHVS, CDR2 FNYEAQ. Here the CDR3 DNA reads TGTGCCAGCAGCCTAGGGGGCAGGGGTGCCGGGGAGCTGTTTTTT. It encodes CASSLGGRGAGELFF.

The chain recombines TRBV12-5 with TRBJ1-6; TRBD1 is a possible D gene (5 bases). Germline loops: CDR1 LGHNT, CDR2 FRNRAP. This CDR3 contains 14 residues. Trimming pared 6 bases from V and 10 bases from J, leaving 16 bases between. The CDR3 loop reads CASGPAGERSPLHF. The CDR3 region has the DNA TGTGCTAGTGGACCTGCGGGGGAGCGGTCACCCCTCCACTTT. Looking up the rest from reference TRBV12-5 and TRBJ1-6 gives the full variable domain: DARVTQTPRHKVTEMGQEVTMRCQPILGHNTVFWYRQTMMQGLELLAYFRNRAPLDDSGMPKDRFSAEMPDATLATLKIQPSEPRDSAVYFCASGPAGERSPLHFGNGTRLTVT.